This paragraph covers one T cell receptor (beta chain) sequence. What it recognizes is unknown. This sample was included in a study of blood T cells in healthy people across ages. Background on the study: The template switching approach captured approximately one barcoded beta molecule for every two T cells.

The second PCR ran roughly 6 to 11 cycles with a sample-barcoded 5' primer and J-beta primers. Unique molecular identifiers of 12 random nucleotides labeled each cDNA. TCRdb used MiXCR to reprocess the 5' RACE reads, holding one entry per CDR3 protein. This table holds roughly 1.4 million distinct CDR3 sequences, roughly 59% found once. Findings and caveats of the study: The donors' CMV status was not determined, possibly confounding changes in expanded clonotypes. More naive CD4+ cells and higher diversity were found in long-lived than in aged donors.

The CDR3 is 14 amino acids. The germline V and J ends were trimmed by 1 base and 4 bases, with 10 bases remaining between them. The germline V gene has CDR1 SEHNR and CDR2 FQNEAQ (reference sequence). The rearrangement links TRBV7-9 to TRBJ2-5; D unclear. The source material was blood. This TCR was recovered from a man aged 18 to 30 in good health. CDR3 region: CASSLGTVTETQYF. The CDR3 nucleotides read TGTGCCAGCAGCTTAGGGACGGTCACAGAGACCCAGTACTTC.